These T cell receptor beta chains were read from a single sample in a study of Ad26.COV2.S vaccination and SARS-CoV-2 variants. Profiled with immunoSEQ multiplex PCR; TCRdb holds only in-frame clones, not every one. The table includes 300,000 to 400,000 clones, about nine tenths detected once. The sequenced sample was peripheral blood, obtained in a trial of Ad26.COV2.S vaccine versus placebo. Every receptor here comes from a person aged 18-65 years who received the Ad26.COV2.S COVID-19 vaccine or a placebo. Each CDR3 is given with its conserved first and last residue. The D gene is left open where the match is weak. Rows may omit the clone size; those that give it use once, few, many or a size class.

cdr3_length,j_call,v_call,clone_size,d_call,cdr3_aa,cdr3_nt
14,TRBJ2-3,TRBV5-6,-,-,CASSLAHPGDTQYF,TGTGCCAGCAGCTTGGCTCACCCCGGGGATACGCAGTATTTT
14,TRBJ2-7,TRBV19,-,TRBD1,CASKTGTGPYEQYF,TGTGCCAGTAAAACCGGGACAGGACCCTACGAGCAGTACTTC
15,TRBJ2-7,TRBV7-2,-,TRBD2,CASSSRTSGNYEQYF,TGTGCCAGCAGCTCCCGGACTAGCGGAAACTACGAGCAGTACTTC
15,TRBJ2-5,TRBV6-5,-,-,CASSYQGRDAETQYF,TGTGCCAGCAGTTACCAGGGGCGCGATGCGGAGACCCAGTACTTC
15,TRBJ2-7,TRBV9,-,-,CASSVEVGSSYEQYF,TGTGCCAGCAGCGTAGAAGTCGGTAGCTCCTACGAGCAGTACTTC
17,TRBJ1-5,TRBV19,-,TRBD1,CASSIDLFRQGGQPQHF,TGTGCCAGTAGTATAGATCTTTTCCGACAGGGAGGTCAGCCCCAGCATTTT
17,TRBJ2-3,TRBV6-6,-,TRBD1,CASSRGQGAVHTDTQYF,TGTGCCAGCAGTCGTGGACAGGGGGCCGTGCACACAGATACGCAGTATTTT
14,TRBJ2-5,TRBV7-9,-,-,CASSLVAFPETQYF,TGTGCCAGCAGCTTAGTTGCCTTCCCGGAGACCCAGTACTTC
19,TRBJ1-2,TRBV7-9,-,TRBD1,CASSYRRDRGLGQNYGYTF,TGTGCCAGCAGCTACAGGAGGGACAGGGGGCTTGGACAGAACTATGGCTACACCTTC
14,TRBJ2-7,TRBV27,-,TRBD1,CASRWDRGTYEQYF,TGTGCCAGCAGATGGGACAGGGGAACCTACGAGCAGTACTTC
15,TRBJ2-3,TRBV9,-,-,CASSVGSIGTDTQYF,TGTGCCAGCAGCGTAGGTTCTATCGGCACAGATACGCAGTATTTT
16,TRBJ2-1,TRBV28,-,TRBD2,CASSWTSGWGGNEQFF,TGTGCCAGCAGTTGGACTAGCGGGTGGGGCGGCAATGAGCAGTTCTTC
21,TRBJ2-1,TRBV6-2/TRBV6-3,few,TRBD2,CASSQTTGEAGGPHSYNEQFF,TGTGCCAGCAGTCAGACAACAGGGGAGGCGGGGGGGCCTCACTCCTACAATGAGCAGTTCTTC
16,TRBJ1-2,TRBV28,-,TRBD1,CASSSYGGRGQVGYTF,TGTGCCAGCAGTTCTTATGGGGGTCGGGGACAGGTTGGCTACACCTTC
16,TRBJ2-3,TRBV30,-,TRBD1,CAGATPYRGPPDTQYF,TGTGCCGGTGCGACCCCCTACAGGGGCCCACCAGATACGCAGTATTTT
14,TRBJ1-2,TRBV6-1,-,-,CASSEEGGVYGYTF,TGTGCCAGCAGTGAAGAAGGGGGAGTCTATGGCTACACCTTC
13,TRBJ1-1,TRBV27,-,TRBD1,CASSLNRGTEAFF,TGTGCCAGCAGTTTGAACAGGGGGACTGAAGCTTTCTTT
16,TRBJ2-1,TRBV6-4,few,TRBD2,CASSGAGTSGINEQFF,TGTGCCAGCAGTGGGGCCGGGACTAGCGGAATTAATGAGCAGTTCTTC
13,TRBJ2-7,TRBV7-6,-,TRBD1,CASSVGTGYEQYF,TGTGCCAGCAGCGTCGGGACAGGGTACGAGCAGTACTTC
13,TRBJ2-5,TRBV9,-,-,CASSLRPVETQYF,TGTGCCAGCAGCTTAAGGCCCGTCGAGACCCAGTACTTC
13,TRBJ1-1,TRBV6-4,-,-,CASSAEENTEAFF,TGTGCCAGCAGTGCCGAAGAGAACACTGAAGCTTTCTTT
12,TRBJ1-1,TRBV12-3/TRBV12-4,-,-,CASSFQENEAFF,TGTGCCAGCAGTTTTCAGGAGAATGAAGCTTTCTTT
14,TRBJ1-5,TRBV30,-,-,CAWRGIGSNQPQHF,TGTGCCTGGAGGGGGATCGGGAGCAATCAGCCCCAGCATTTT
16,TRBJ1-5,TRBV28,-,-,CASRPLGARSNQPQHF,TGTGCCAGCAGGCCTTTGGGGGCGAGGAGCAATCAGCCCCAGCATTTT
15,TRBJ1-2,TRBV25-1,-,TRBD1,CASSGYRGRGYGYTF,TGTGCCAGCAGTGGTTACAGGGGGCGTGGGTATGGCTACACCTTC
14,TRBJ2-1,TRBV6-2/TRBV6-3,-,-,CASSYSRGHNEQFF,TGTGCCAGCAGTTACTCGAGGGGACACAATGAGCAGTTCTTC
17,TRBJ2-2,TRBV19,-,-,CASSRINREEGTGELFF,TGTGCCAGTAGCCGAATAAACAGGGAGGAGGGAACCGGGGAGCTGTTTTTT
14,TRBJ1-2,TRBV3-1/TRBV3-2,-,-,CASSQASLVAGYTF,TGTGCCAGCAGCCAAGCTTCCCTGGTCGCTGGCTACACCTTC
14,TRBJ1-4,TRBV6-5,-,-,CASWTGGANEKLFF,TGTGCCAGCTGGACCGGAGGTGCTAATGAAAAACTGTTTTTT
17,TRBJ1-1,TRBV9,-,TRBD1,CASSGLSAGTGMTEAFF,TGTGCCAGCAGCGGCCTCAGCGCCGGGACAGGGATGACTGAAGCTTTCTTT
13,TRBJ1-3,TRBV3-1/TRBV3-2,-,-,CASSQYFRNTIYF,TGTGCCAGCAGCCAATACTTTAGAAACACCATATATTTT
14,TRBJ1-1,TRBV3-1/TRBV3-2,few,-,CASSKGRMNTEAFF,TGTGCCAGCAGCAAGGGACGGATGAACACTGAAGCTTTCTTT
15,TRBJ2-3,TRBV11-2,-,-,CASSFGGSPTDTQYF,TGTGCCAGCAGCTTTGGGGGGTCCCCCACAGATACGCAGTATTTT
14,TRBJ2-1,TRBV5-1,-,TRBD1,CASSLGDRGDEQFF,TGCGCCAGCAGCTTGGGGGACAGGGGTGACGAGCAGTTCTTC
14,TRBJ2-1,TRBV19,-,TRBD2,CASIGTSGKGEQFF,TGTGCCAGTATCGGGACTAGCGGGAAGGGTGAGCAGTTCTTC
17,TRBJ2-6,TRBV7-2,-,-,CASSLNRLSSGANVLTF,TGTGCCAGCAGCTTAAATAGGCTAAGCTCTGGGGCCAACGTCCTGACTTTC
16,TRBJ2-7,TRBV4-2,few,-,CASSPREGDSSYEQYF,TGTGCCAGCAGCCCGAGGGAAGGCGATAGCTCCTACGAGCAGTACTTC
13,TRBJ1-1,TRBV9,-,TRBD1,CASSVEGTGFAFF,TGTGCCAGCAGCGTAGAGGGGACAGGGTTTGCTTTCTTT
11,TRBJ1-1,TRBV20-1,-,-,CSANRGGRAFF,TGCAGTGCTAATCGGGGGGGTAGAGCTTTCTTT
18,TRBJ2-7,TRBV9,-,TRBD2,CASSRLWGPSGRTDEQYF,TGTGCCAGCAGCCGGCTTTGGGGGCCTAGCGGGAGGACCGACGAGCAGTACTTC
15,TRBJ2-2,TRBV4-3,-,TRBD1,CASSPRTGGTGELFF,TGCGCCAGCAGCCCGAGGACAGGGGGGACCGGGGAGCTGTTTTTT
15,TRBJ1-1,TRBV2,-,-,CASSRPTGGRTEAFF,TGTGCCAGCAGCAGGCCGACCGGGGGGCGTACTGAAGCTTTCTTT
13,TRBJ1-5,TRBV5-6,few,-,CASTLGGNQPQHF,TGTGCCAGCACCCTGGGAGGGAATCAGCCCCAGCATTTT
14,TRBJ2-7,TRBV4-1,-,TRBD1,CASSHRIQGNEQYF,TGCGCCAGCAGCCATAGAATACAGGGGAACGAGCAGTACTTC
15,TRBJ2-5,TRBV7-2,-,-,CASSLDHDRQETQYF,TGTGCCAGCAGCTTAGATCACGACAGACAAGAGACCCAGTACTTC
15,TRBJ1-5,TRBV19,once,-,CASSIDPGGNQPQHF,TGTGCCAGTAGTATAGATCCAGGGGGCAATCAGCCCCAGCATTTT